This T cell receptor beta chain was captured in a study of sequential checkpoint blockade in melanoma. Turning to the study itself: First-line arms were nivolumab then ipilimumab, or the reverse, randomized 1:1. Both treatment sequences were followed by maintenance nivolumab.

The CDR3 length is 12 residues. Germline lookup yields CDR1 SEHNR and CDR2 FQNEAQ (reference sequence). V lost 5 bases and J 2 bases, leaving 6 bases between the germline ends. Sequenced by immunoSEQ multiplex PCR; TCRdb stores in-frame clones only, minus some. This table holds 17,000 or so clones, 70% found once. Regarding treatment: randomized to nivolumab then ipilimumab (arm A) or the reverse (arm B). No patient had prior DNA-damaging chemotherapy. Sorted cells were live CD3+CD8+, lacking CD19 and CD56, from PBMCs. The sequences come from CD8+ T cells sorted from blood (inferred from file names), collected from a patient given nivolumab and ipilimumab in sequence. The rearrangement joins TRBV7-9 to TRBJ2-5; D call uncertain. The source is a human donor with melanoma. In DNA form, the CDR3 reads TGTGCCAGCAGCCCCACTCAAGAGACCCAGTACTTC. Amino acid sequence: CASSPTQETQYF. Looking up the rest from reference TRBV7-9 and TRBJ2-5 gives the full variable domain: DTGVSQNPRHKITKRGQNVTFRCDPISEHNRLYWYRQTLGQGPEFLTYFQNEAQLEKSRLLSDRFSAERPKGSFSTLEIQRTEQGDSAMYLCASSPTQETQYFGPGTRLLVL.